A selection of T cell receptor beta chains follows, all from one sample in a study of T cell responses to AZD1222 COVID-19 vaccine. The data were produced by immunoSEQ multiplex PCR, yet TCRdb's version contains in-frame clones alone and is incomplete. This table holds fewer than 130,000 clones, approximately 90% found once. The specimen was peripheral blood, collected on day 0 of AZD1222 vaccination. The receptors come from an adult in good health. CDR3s include the opening cysteine and the closing phenylalanine or tryptophan. The D gene is left open where the match is weak.

v_gene	j_gene	d_gene	CDR3nt	CDR3aa
TRBV9	TRBJ1-2	NA	TGTGCCAGCAGCGCACCCTATGGCTACACCTTC	CASSAPYGYTF
TRBV9	TRBJ1-6	NA	TGTGCCAGCAGCGTAGCGGAGGCGAACTTGGGGTCACCCCTCCACTTT	CASSVAEANLGSPLHF
TRBV5-4	TRBJ1-1	NA	TGTGCCAGCAAACCGGACAGCGCACTCACTGAAGCTTTCTTT	CASKPDSALTEAFF
TRBV5-1	TRBJ2-2	TRBD2	TGCGCCAGCAGCACGGGACTAGTGACCGGGGAGCTGTTTTTT	CASSTGLVTGELFF
TRBV15	TRBJ1-1	TRBD1	TGTGCCACCAGCAGAGGGACAGGGACGACTGAAGCTTTCTTT	CATSRGTGTTEAFF
TRBV12-3/TRBV12-4	TRBJ2-7	NA	TGTGCCAGCAGACCGACAGCCTCCTACGAGCAGTACTTC	CASRPTASYEQYF
TRBV4-1	TRBJ2-1	TRBD2	TGCGCCAGCAGGGTAGCGGGAGTAAGTTACAATGAGCAGTTCTTC	CASRVAGVSYNEQFF
TRBV3-1/TRBV3-2	TRBJ2-7	NA	TGTGCCAGCAGCCAAGGCCCAGGACTCTACGAGCAGTACTTC	CASSQGPGLYEQYF
TRBV29-1	TRBJ1-4	NA	TGCAGCGTCGCATACGCAACTAATGAAAAACTGTTTTTT	CSVAYATNEKLFF
TRBV11-2	TRBJ2-7	NA	TGTGCCAGCAGCGCGGCCGAGTACGAGCAGTACTTC	CASSAAEYEQYF
TRBV24-1	TRBJ1-5	NA	TGTGCCACCAGTGATCTCCTAGGACAGCCCCAGCATTTT	CATSDLLGQPQHF
TRBV19	TRBJ1-1	NA	TGTGCCAGTAGTTGGGGGGAACGATCTAACACTGAAGCTTTCTTT	CASSWGERSNTEAFF
TRBV20-1	TRBJ1-1	NA	TGCAGTGCTAGAGGGCAGTATGAAGCTTTCTTT	CSARGQYEAFF
TRBV11-3	TRBJ2-7	NA	TGTGCCAGCAGCCCAGGGACACCGCCCTACGAGCAGTACTTC	CASSPGTPPYEQYF
TRBV12-3/TRBV12-4	TRBJ2-7	NA	TGTGCCAGCAGTTTAAGGGGGGAGCAGTACTTC	CASSLRGEQYF
TRBV15	TRBJ1-2	NA	TGTGCCACCAGCAGAGATAGGGGGTCTAACTATGGCTACACCTTC	CATSRDRGSNYGYTF
TRBV11-2	TRBJ1-3	TRBD1	TGTGCCAGCAGCCCCAACCCAGGGGGGTCGGAAGCTGGAAACACCATATATTTT	CASSPNPGGSEAGNTIYF
TRBV4-1	TRBJ1-1	NA	TGCGCCAGCAGCCAAGGAGGGAACACTGAAGCTTTCTTT	CASSQGGNTEAFF
TRBV4-1	TRBJ1-2	NA	TGCGCCAGCAGCCAAGTTGTCACCCTCAGAGATGGCTACACCTTC	CASSQVVTLRDGYTF